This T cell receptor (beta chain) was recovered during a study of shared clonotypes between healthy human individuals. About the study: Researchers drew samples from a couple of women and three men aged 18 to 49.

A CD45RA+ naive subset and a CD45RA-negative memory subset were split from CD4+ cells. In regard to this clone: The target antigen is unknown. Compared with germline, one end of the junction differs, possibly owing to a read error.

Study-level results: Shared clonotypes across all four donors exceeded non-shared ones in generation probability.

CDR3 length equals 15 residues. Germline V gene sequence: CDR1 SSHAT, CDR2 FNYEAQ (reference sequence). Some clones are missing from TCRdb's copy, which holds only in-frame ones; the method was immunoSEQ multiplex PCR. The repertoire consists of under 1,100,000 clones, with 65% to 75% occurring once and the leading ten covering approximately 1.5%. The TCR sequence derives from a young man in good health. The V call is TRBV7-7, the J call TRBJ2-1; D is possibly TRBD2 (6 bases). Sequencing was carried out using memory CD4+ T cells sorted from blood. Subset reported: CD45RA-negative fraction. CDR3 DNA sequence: TGTGCTAGCAGCCCCGGGTCCCTTCAGGAGGGGGAGCAGTTCTTC. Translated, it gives CASSPGSLQEGEQFF.